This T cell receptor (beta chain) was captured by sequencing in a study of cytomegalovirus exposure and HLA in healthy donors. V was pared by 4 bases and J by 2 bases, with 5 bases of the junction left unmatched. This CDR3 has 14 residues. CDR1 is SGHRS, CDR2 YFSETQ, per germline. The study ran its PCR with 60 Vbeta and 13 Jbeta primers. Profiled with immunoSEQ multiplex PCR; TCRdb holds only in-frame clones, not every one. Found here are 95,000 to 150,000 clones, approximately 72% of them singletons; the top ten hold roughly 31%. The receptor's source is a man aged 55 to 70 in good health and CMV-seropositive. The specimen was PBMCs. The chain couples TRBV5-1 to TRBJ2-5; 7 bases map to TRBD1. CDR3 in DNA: TGCGCCAGCAGCACCGGACAGGATCAAGAGACCCAGTACTTC. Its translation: CASSTGQDQETQYF. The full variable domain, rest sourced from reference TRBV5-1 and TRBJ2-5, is KAGVTQTPRYLIKTRGQQVTLSCSPISGHRSVSWYQQTPGQGLQFLFEYFSETQRNKGNFPGRFSGRQFSNSRSEMNVSTLELGDSALYLCASSTGQDQETQYFGPGTRLLVL.